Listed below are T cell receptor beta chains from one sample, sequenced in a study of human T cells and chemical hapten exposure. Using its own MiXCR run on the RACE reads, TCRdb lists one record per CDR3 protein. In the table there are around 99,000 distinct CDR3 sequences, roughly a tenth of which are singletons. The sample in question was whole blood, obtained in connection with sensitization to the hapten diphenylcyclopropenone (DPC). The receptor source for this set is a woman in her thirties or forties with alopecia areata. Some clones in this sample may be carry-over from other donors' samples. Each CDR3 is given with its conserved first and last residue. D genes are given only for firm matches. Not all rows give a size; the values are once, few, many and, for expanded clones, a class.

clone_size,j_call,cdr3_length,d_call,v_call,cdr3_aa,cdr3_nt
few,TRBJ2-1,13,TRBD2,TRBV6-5,CASRSLAVNEQFF,TGTGCCAGCAGGTCCCTAGCGGTCAATGAGCAGTTCTTC
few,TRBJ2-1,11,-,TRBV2,CASSNRAEQFF,TGTGCCAGCAGTAACCGGGCCGAGCAGTTCTTC
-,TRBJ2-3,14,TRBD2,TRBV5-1,CASKSGGPQDTQYF,TGCGCCAGCAAAAGCGGGGGGCCTCAGGATACGCAGTATTTT
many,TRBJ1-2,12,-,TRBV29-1,CSVIYREDGYTF,TGCAGCGTAATATACAGGGAGGATGGCTACACCTTC
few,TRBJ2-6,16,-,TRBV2,CASSESVGPGANVLTF,TGTGCCAGCAGTGAATCAGTCGGCCCTGGGGCCAACGTCCTGACTTTC
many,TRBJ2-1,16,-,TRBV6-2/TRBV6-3,CASSWGEWGPDREQFF,TGTGCCAGCAGCTGGGGAGAGTGGGGGCCTGACCGGGAGCAGTTCTTC
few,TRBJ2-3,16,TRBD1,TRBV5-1,CASSQMQGASTDTQYF,TGCGCCAGCAGCCAAATGCAGGGGGCGAGCACAGATACGCAGTATTTT
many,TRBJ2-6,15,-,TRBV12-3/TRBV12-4,CASSARVSGANVLTF,TGTGCCAGCAGTGCCAGGGTATCAGGGGCCAACGTCCTGACTTTC
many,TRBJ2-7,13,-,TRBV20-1,CSARRQGSYEQYF,TGCAGTGCTAGGAGGCAGGGGTCCTACGAGCAGTACTTC
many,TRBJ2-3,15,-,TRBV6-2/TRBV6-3,CATSPVSPESDTQYF,TGTGCCACCTCCCCTGTCTCGCCGGAGTCAGATACGCAGTATTTT
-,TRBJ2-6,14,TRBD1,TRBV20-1,CSAKGATGANVLTF,TGCAGTGCCAAGGGGGCCACAGGGGCCAACGTCCTGACTTTC
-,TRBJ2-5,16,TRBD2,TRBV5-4,CATNGASGGLQETQYF,TGTGCCACCAATGGCGCTAGCGGGGGACTCCAAGAGACCCAGTACTTC
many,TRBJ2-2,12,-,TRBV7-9,CASSPYTGELFF,TGTGCCAGCAGCCCTTACACCGGGGAGCTGTTTTTT
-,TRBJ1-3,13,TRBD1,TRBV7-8,CASSQGAENTIYF,TGTGCCAGCAGCCAGGGGGCCGAAAACACCATATATTTT
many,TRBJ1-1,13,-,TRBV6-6,CASSIIGTTEAFF,TGTGCCAGCAGCATAATCGGGACAACTGAAGCTTTCTTT
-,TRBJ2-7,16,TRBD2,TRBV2,CASSDNRLAGAYEQYF,TGTGCCAGCAGTGATAACCGGCTAGCGGGTGCCTACGAGCAGTACTTC
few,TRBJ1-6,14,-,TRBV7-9,CASSFEQEYSPLHF,TGTGCCAGCAGCTTCGAACAGGAGTATTCACCCCTCCACTTT
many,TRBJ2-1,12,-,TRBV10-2,CASHEWGPEQFF,TGCGCCAGCCACGAGTGGGGCCCTGAGCAGTTCTTC
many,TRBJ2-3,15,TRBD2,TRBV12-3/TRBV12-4,CASSFWRGGQDTQYF,TGTGCCAGCAGTTTCTGGCGGGGGGGCCAAGATACGCAGTATTTT
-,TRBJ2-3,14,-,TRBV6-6,CASSRTAPLGTQYF,TGTGCCAGCAGTCGGACGGCACCACTTGGTACGCAGTATTTT
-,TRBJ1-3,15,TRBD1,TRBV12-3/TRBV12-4,CASRSPGTGKDTIYF,TGTGCCAGCAGGTCGCCCGGGACAGGGAAAGACACCATATATTTT
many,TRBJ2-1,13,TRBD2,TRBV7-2,CASSPGGDNEQFF,TGTGCCAGCAGCCCCGGGGGGGACAATGAGCAGTTCTTC
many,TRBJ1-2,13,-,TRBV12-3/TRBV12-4,CASSFGPNYGYTF,TGTGCCAGCAGTTTTGGCCCAAACTATGGCTACACCTTC
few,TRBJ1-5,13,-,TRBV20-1,CSARDPLNQPQHF,TGCAGTGCTAGGGACCCCCTTAATCAGCCCCAGCATTTT
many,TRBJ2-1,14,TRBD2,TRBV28,CASTRGGSYNEQFF,TGTGCCAGCACCCGGGGGGGCTCCTACAATGAGCAGTTCTTC
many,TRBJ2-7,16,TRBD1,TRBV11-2,CASSLLPGTGSYEQYF,TGTGCCAGCAGCTTACTTCCCGGGACAGGTTCCTACGAGCAGTACTTC
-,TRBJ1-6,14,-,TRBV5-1,CASSSDSLNSPLHF,TGCGCCAGCAGCTCGGACAGTTTAAATTCACCCCTCCACTTT
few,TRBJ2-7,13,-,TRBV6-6,CASSYSAGYEQYF,TGTGCCAGCAGTTACTCGGCGGGATACGAGCAGTACTTC
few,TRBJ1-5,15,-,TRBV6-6,CASSWDGRRNQPQHF,TGTGCCAGCAGTTGGGACGGCCGTCGCAATCAGCCCCAGCATTTT
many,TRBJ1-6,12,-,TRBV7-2,CASSLRFSPLHF,TGTGCCAGCAGCTTAAGGTTTTCACCCCTCCACTTT
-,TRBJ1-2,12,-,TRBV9,CASSVLSYGYTF,TGTGCCAGCAGCGTACTTAGTTATGGCTACACCTTC
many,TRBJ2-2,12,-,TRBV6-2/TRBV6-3,CASSPPSPGLFF,TGTGCCAGCAGCCCCCCTTCACCTGGGCTGTTTTTT
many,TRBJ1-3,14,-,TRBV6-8,CAIDRGPSGNTIYF,TGTGCCATCGATAGGGGACCCTCTGGAAACACCATATATTTT
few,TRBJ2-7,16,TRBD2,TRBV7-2,CASSLDTAGGLEEQYF,TGTGCCAGCAGCTTAGATACAGCGGGGGGGTTGGAGGAGCAGTACTTC
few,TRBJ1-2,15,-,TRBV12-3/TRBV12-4,CASSFLSRAGEGYTF,TGTGCCAGCAGTTTTTTATCCCGTGCAGGGGAGGGCTACACCTTC
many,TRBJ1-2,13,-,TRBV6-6,CASRSRAGYGYTF,TGTGCCAGCAGAAGCAGGGCCGGCTATGGCTACACCTTC
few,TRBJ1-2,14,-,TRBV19,CASSSLTGPYGYTF,TGTGCCAGTAGTAGCCTGACAGGACCCTATGGCTACACCTTC
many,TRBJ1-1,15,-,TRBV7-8,CASSLDLTLGREAFF,TGTGCCAGCAGCCTAGACCTTACCCTGGGCAGGGAAGCTTTCTTT
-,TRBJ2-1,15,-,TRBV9,CASSVVAGLYNEQFF,TGTGCCAGCAGCGTAGTTGCGGGACTTTACAATGAGCAGTTCTTC
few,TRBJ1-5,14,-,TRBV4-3,CASSPHEGYQPQHF,TGCGCCAGCAGCCCTCACGAGGGTTATCAGCCCCAGCATTTT
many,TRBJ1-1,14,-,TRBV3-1,CASSQEWMNTEAFF,TGTGCCAGCAGCCAAGAATGGATGAACACTGAAGCTTTCTTT
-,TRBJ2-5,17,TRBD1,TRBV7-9,CASSSRDRRSPGETQYF,TGTGCCAGCAGCTCCCGGGACAGGAGGTCTCCTGGAGAGACCCAGTACTTC